This T cell receptor (beta chain) derives from a study of control samples from healthy donors and cancer patients. The CDR3 sequence is 16 residues long. The germline CDR1 and CDR2 sequences are SGHAT and FQNNGV. The V gene lost 2 bases and the J gene lost 0 bases, with 11 bases spanning the gap. The protocol was immunoSEQ multiplex PCR, while the TCRdb copy is restricted to in-frame clones and leaves out a portion. The data hold more than 70,000 clones, with roughly nine tenths observed a single time. This chain links TRBV11-2 with TRBJ1-3; unclear D gene. What was sequenced was blood. The sequence came from a woman under 40 in good health. This chain's CDR3 is CASSLSLGSSGNTIYF. CDR3 nucleotide sequence: TGTGCCAGCAGCTTATCTTTGGGGAGCTCTGGAAACACCATATATTTT.